This T cell receptor beta chain was obtained from a study of T cell repertoires in cytomegalovirus infection. Turning to the study itself: The public TCR beta signatures pointed to both CMV infection and matching HLA type.

The CDR3 is 13 residues long. Germline CDR1 and CDR2: MGHDK and SYGVNS. Trimming cost V 3 bases and J 4 bases, with 9 bases left between them. MiXCR, applied by TCRdb to the reads, yields one record per CDR3 protein. There are some 450,000 distinct CDR3 sequences in the sample; approximately 32% occur only once, and approximately 14% lies in the top ten. The receptor's source is a human donor in good health (CMV status not recorded). Some clones in this sample may be carry-over from other donors' samples. The chain recombines TRBV25-1 with TRBJ1-2; D unclear. Sequenced: PBMCs. The CDR3 DNA is TGTGCCAGCAGTGATTCGGACGGCTATGGCTACACCTTC. Its protein product is CASSDSDGYGYTF.